The 22 T cell receptor beta chains reported below all come from one sample, sequenced in a study of blood T cell repertoires in COVID-19. The protocol was immunoSEQ multiplex PCR, while the TCRdb copy is restricted to in-frame clones and leaves out a portion. The sample includes about 150,000 clones, about 86% seen only once; the top ten take 3% to 4%. The sequenced sample consisted of peripheral blood. These receptors all come from a man aged 65 to 79 with acute or convalescent COVID-19.

The V and J genes are TRBV20-1 and TRBJ2-5; 7 bases map to TRBD2. J gave up 1 base and V 3 bases, and 8 bases lay outside the gene matches. This CDR3 spans 15 amino acids. Germline loops: CDR1 DFQATT, CDR2 SNEGSKA (reference sequence). The DNA for the CDR3 is TGCAGTGCTAGTTCTTATAGCGGGCCCCAAGAGACCCAGTACTTC. Translating it yields CSASSYSGPQETQYF.

The chain recombines TRBV5-8 with TRBJ1-4; TRBD1 matches 7 bases. Germline CDR1 and CDR2: SGHTS and YDEGEE. This CDR3 is 17 amino acids long. The junction had 12 bases not matched to a gene; V was cut back by 4 bases and J by 3 bases. The CDR3, as DNA: TGTGCCAGCAGCAGGGACAGCATCATTGACTCTAATGAAAAACTGTTTTTT. It translates to CASSRDSIIDSNEKLFF. Full variable domain (rest looked up from reference TRBV5-8 and TRBJ1-4): EAGVTQSPTHLIKTRGQQATLRCSPISGHTSVYWYQQALGLGLQFLLWYDEGEERNRGNFPPRFSGRQFPNYSSELNVNALELEDSALYLCASSRDSIIDSNEKLFFGSGTQLSVL.

This clone was counted a few times. The rearrangement uses TRBV30 and TRBJ2-3; TRBD2 is a possible D gene (6 bases). Trimming cost V 0 bases and J 0 bases, with 16 bases left between them. The length of the CDR3 is 17 residues. Germline loops: CDR1 GTSNPN, CDR2 SVGIG (reference sequence). The CDR3 reads CAWSVRGGITSTDTQYF. The CDR3 bases are TGTGCCTGGAGTGTACGCGGCGGGATCACTAGCACAGATACGCAGTATTTT. Variable domain in full (rest from reference TRBV30 and TRBJ2-3): SQTIHQWPATLVQPVGSPLSLECTVEGTSNPNLYWYRQAAGRGLQLLFYSVGIGQISSEVPQNLSASRPQDRQFILSSKKLLLSDSGFYLCAWSVRGGITSTDTQYFGPGTRLTVL.

V usage is TRBV29-1 and J usage is TRBJ2-7, with a possible D match to TRBD2 (7 bases). Trimming removed 4 bases from V and 2 bases from J, with 12 bases in between. This CDR3 spans 13 amino acids. Germline lookup yields CDR1 SQVTM and CDR2 ANQGSEA. DNA of the CDR3: TGCAGCGTTGCCCAGGGGACTACCTACGAGCAGTACTTC. As protein: CSVAQGTTYEQYF.

This chain joins TRBV5-1 and TRBJ2-1; the match to TRBD2 covers 11 bases. The CDR3 is 16 residues long. The germline V gene has CDR1 SGHRS and CDR2 YFSETQ. The junction had 3 bases not matched to a gene; V was cut back by 0 bases and J by 4 bases. DNA of the CDR3: TGCGCCAGCAGCTTGGCCGGACTAGCGGGTTACAATGAGCAGTTCTTC. This translates into CASSLAGLAGYNEQFF.

This clone occurred once. This chain uses TRBV18 with TRBJ1-5, with D possibly TRBD1 on 5 matching bases. CDR1 and CDR2 (germline): KGHSH, LQKENI. This CDR3 contains 16 residues. V lost 1 base and J 2 bases, leaving 12 bases between the germline ends. The CDR3 spells CASSPQHQTGNQPQHF. DNA of the CDR3: TGTGCCAGCTCACCACAACACCAGACAGGCAATCAGCCCCAGCATTTT.

The rearrangement uses TRBV28 and TRBJ1-1; 8 bases are shared with TRBD1. Trimming at V came to 4 bases and at J to 5 bases, leaving 6 bases not matched to a gene. Germline V gives CDR1 MDHEN, CDR2 SYDVKM. The CDR3 has 14 residues. This CDR3 reads CASSSGQGRTEAFF. The CDR3 coding sequence is TGTGCCAGCAGTTCCGGACAGGGTAGGACTGAAGCTTTCTTT.

The rearrangement links TRBV19 to TRBJ2-1; 8 nucleotides agree with TRBD1. J lost 9 bases, V lost 8 bases, and 9 bases had no gene match. CDR1 is LNHDA, CDR2 SQIVND, per germline (reference sequence). The CDR3 is 13 residues long. CDR3 amino acids: CASGTQGAGEQFF. The DNA of the CDR3 is TGTGCCAGTGGGACCCAGGGGGCGGGTGAGCAGTTCTTC.

The rearrangement joins TRBV15 to TRBJ2-1; D gene ambiguous. The CDR3 has 13 residues. Germline assignment: CDR1 LNHNV and CDR2 YYDKDF (reference sequence). V was trimmed by 1 base and J by 8 bases, leaving 9 bases between them. The CDR3 region is CATSRGASDEQFF. The CDR3 nucleotides read TGTGCCACCAGCAGAGGCGCTTCCGATGAGCAGTTCTTC.

This clone was seen a single time. The chain uses TRBV6-5 and TRBJ2-7; tentatively, D is TRBD2 (5 bases). The V gene's germline CDR1 is MNHEY and CDR2 SVGAGI. This CDR3 has 13 residues. The ends were cut back, 6 bases at V and 3 bases at J, with 12 bases in the middle. The CDR3 sequence is CASRIRGGYEQYF. The DNA for the CDR3 is TGTGCCAGCAGAATTCGAGGAGGCTACGAGCAGTACTTC.

The genes are TRBV6-2 or TRBV6-3 and TRBJ1-6; 7 nucleotides match TRBD1. Germline CDR1 reads MNHEY; CDR2 reads SVGEGT. The CDR3 sequence is 16 residues long. Trimming at V came to 2 bases and at J to 5 bases, leaving 6 bases not matched to a gene. CDR3 in DNA: TGTGCCAGCAGTTACCCCCCGGGACAGAATAATTCACCCCTCCACTTT. It translates to CASSYPPGQNNSPLHF.

This clone has a single count. The gene calls are TRBV2 and TRBJ1-1; TRBD1 matches at 9 bases. CDR1 is SNHLY and CDR2 is FYNNEI in the germline V gene. The V and J ends lost 6 bases and 3 bases, in that order; junction bases with no gene match: 20. The CDR3 is 19 residues long. The CDR3 is CASRTLLGQGLGVHTEAFF. The CDR3, as DNA: TGTGCCAGCAGAACACTACTAGGACAGGGGTTGGGTGTGCACACTGAAGCTTTCTTT.

This clone appeared a few times. The chain is built from TRBV9 and TRBJ2-1; D may be TRBD2 (6 bases). Trimming pared 4 bases from V and 2 bases from J, leaving 10 bases between. CDR1 is SGDLS and CDR2 is YYNGEE in the germline V gene. This CDR3 has 14 amino acids. The DNA for the CDR3 is TGTGCCAGCAGCCCGAGCGGGCCCTACAATGAGCAGTTCTTC. As protein: CASSPSGPYNEQFF.

Here the CDR3 reads CASSPGGANNEQFF. Written as DNA, the CDR3 is TGTGCCAGCAGTCCAGGGGGCGCGAACAATGAGCAGTTCTTC. The chain is built from TRBV7-3 and TRBJ2-1; 8 bases match TRBD1. V was pared by 6 bases and J by 5 bases, with 6 bases of the junction left unmatched. Germline CDR1 and CDR2: SGHTA and FQGTGA. The CDR3 totals 14 residues.

The chain employs TRBV11-1 and TRBJ2-7; 12 bases agree with TRBD2. The CDR3 spans 15 residues. Germline CDR1 SGHAT, CDR2 FQDESV (reference sequence). Unmatched junction bases numbered 5, after V lost 4 bases and J lost 4 bases. CDR3 protein: CASSSELAGGYEQYF. CDR3 sequence (DNA): TGTGCCAGCAGCTCCGAACTAGCGGGAGGTTACGAGCAGTACTTC.

In DNA, the CDR3 is TGTGCCAGCAGCTTATTTGGGGCGGGGTCTAACAATGAGCAGTTCTTC. It specifies CASSLFGAGSNNEQFF. V and J are TRBV7-9 and TRBJ2-1; D might be TRBD2 (6 bases). V dropped 2 bases and J dropped 5 bases, with 16 bases sitting between them. This CDR3 contains 16 residues. Germline V CDR1 and CDR2: SEHNR, FQNEAQ (reference sequence). Full variable domain (outside the CDR3, taken from reference TRBV7-9 and TRBJ2-1): DTGVSQNPRHKITKRGQNVTFRCDPISEHNRLYWYRQTLGQGPEFLTYFQNEAQLEKSRLLSDRFSAERPKGSFSTLEIQRTEQGDSAMYLCASSLFGAGSNNEQFFGPGTRLTVL.

The DNA of the CDR3 is TGTGCCAGCAGCACAAACAGGGGCCCCTTATTCGAGCAGTACTTC. The encoded protein is CASSTNRGPLFEQYF. The chain has TRBV11-2 and TRBJ2-7; 7 nucleotides match TRBD1. This CDR3 has 15 residues. J lost 6 bases, V lost 5 bases, and 13 bases had no gene match. Germline assignment: CDR1 SGHAT and CDR2 FQNNGV.

V usage is TRBV6-5 and J usage is TRBJ2-5; TRBD2 is a possible D gene (6 bases). CDR3 length equals 14 residues. The V and J ends lost 6 bases and 3 bases respectively, with 14 bases between them. Germline-derived CDR1 and CDR2 are MNHEY and SVGAGI. CDR3 loop: CASRFGRMEETQYF. For the CDR3, the DNA is TGTGCCAGCAGATTCGGGAGAATGGAAGAGACCCAGTACTTC.

This chain joins TRBV2 and TRBJ2-1, with TRBD2 identical over 8 bases. This CDR3 comprises 13 residues. J was trimmed by 15 bases and V by 3 bases; bases with no gene match: 10. Germline values: CDR1 SNHLY, CDR2 FYNNEI. The CDR3 is CASSEGLGRRLFF. DNA for the CDR3: TGTGCCAGCAGTGAGGGACTAGGACGACGACTGTTCTTC.

This chain links TRBV7-9 with TRBJ2-1, with 16 bases lining up with TRBD2. Trimming removed 4 bases from V and 2 bases from J; junction bases left unmatched: 8. In germline, CDR1 is SEHNR, CDR2 FQNEAQ (reference sequence). The CDR3 consists of 19 residues. Here the CDR3 DNA reads TGTGCCAGCAGCTCGCGGGGACTAGCGGGAGGGCCCCCCTACAATGAGCAGTTCTTC. Encoded protein: CASSSRGLAGGPPYNEQFF. The full variable domain, rest sourced from reference TRBV7-9 and TRBJ2-1, is DTGVSQNPRHKITKRGQNVTFRCDPISEHNRLYWYRQTLGQGPEFLTYFQNEAQLEKSRLLSDRFSAERPKGSFSTLEIQRTEQGDSAMYLCASSSRGLAGGPPYNEQFFGPGTRLTVL.

The chain combines TRBV7-2 with TRBJ2-7; D perhaps matches TRBD2 (6 bases). The CDR3 covers 16 residues. Trimming removed 6 bases at V and 3 bases at J, with 21 bases between. Looked up from germline, CDR1 is SGHTA and CDR2 is FQGNSA. CDR3 nucleotides: TGTGCCAGCAGTAAATTGTTCGGGAAGGGAGGCTACGAGCAGTACTTC. Protein sequence: CASSKLFGKGGYEQYF.

The J gene is TRBJ2-2, the V gene TRBV28, with D unresolved. The CDR3 runs to 14 residues. Per germline, CDR1 MDHEN and CDR2 SYDVKM. V was cut by 2 bases and J by 7 bases, with 11 bases left in between. As DNA, the CDR3 is TGTGCCAGCAGTTTAACCCCCCAGGTCGGGGAGCTGTTTTTT. It yields the protein CASSLTPQVGELFF.